A single T cell receptor beta chain is shown here with its context. The RNA input was about 0.5 to 1 ug, and it was reverse transcribed with random hexamers. TCRdb reanalysed the immunoSEQ multiplex PCR reads using MiXCR and keeps one entry per CDR3 protein. The data contain 150,000 to 200,000 distinct CDR3 sequences, approximately 95% of them seen just once; the ten biggest clones take up about 0.1%. This sample was included in a study of CD8 T cells in Susac syndrome. The length of the CDR3 is 18 residues. Per germline, CDR1 MGHRA and CDR2 YSYEKL. J was trimmed by 0 bases and V by 1 base; bases with no gene match: 3.

The rearrangement joins TRBV4-1 to TRBJ2-2; 12 nucleotides match TRBD2. Input material: CD4+ T cells from PBMCs. This receptor was identified in a human donor with multiple sclerosis. Written as DNA, the CDR3 is TGCGCCAGCAGCCAAGGACTAGCGGGAGTAGCGAACACCGGGGAGCTGTTTTTT. Its protein product is CASSQGLAGVANTGELFF.